The rows below give T cell receptor beta chains drawn from one sample of a study of metastatic and nonmetastatic thyroid tumors. TCRdb re-called the PCR reads via MiXCR. The sample carries about 35,000 clones, approximately 30% recorded once. Material: blood. These receptors all come from a female donor with papillary thyroid cancer or a benign thyroid nodule (not recorded which). Some clones in this sample may be carry-over from other donors' samples. The CDR3 runs from the conserved cysteine through the conserved F or W. The D gene is left open where the match is weak. A clone size is listed for some rows: how often the clone was seen (once, few, many), or a class if it is expanded.

J: TRBJ2-7; D: NA; V: TRBV30; size: medium-sized; CDR3: CAWSVQWHYEQYF; DNA: TGTGCCTGGAGTGTACAGTGGCACTACGAGCAGTACTTC
J: TRBJ2-7; D: TRBD1; V: TRBV11-2; size: many; CDR3: CASSGQGVYEQYF; DNA: TGTGCCAGCAGCGGACAGGGTGTCTACGAGCAGTACTTC
J: TRBJ2-1; D: NA; V: TRBV6-4; size: NA; CDR3: CASSTLGGLYNEQFF; DNA: TGTGCCAGCAGTACTCTGGGTGGGCTTTACAATGAGCAGTTCTTC
J: TRBJ1-1; D: NA; V: TRBV3-1; size: many; CDR3: CASSQDRQGPHTEAFF; DNA: TGTGCCAGCAGCCAAGATCGTCAGGGGCCACACACTGAAGCTTTCTTT
J: TRBJ2-5; D: NA; V: TRBV10-1; size: NA; CDR3: CASIRQSQETQYF; DNA: TGCGCCAGCATCCGACAGTCCCAAGAGACCCAGTACTTC
J: TRBJ1-4; D: NA; V: TRBV12-3/TRBV12-4; size: many; CDR3: CASSLEGYSLNEKLFF; DNA: TGTGCCAGCAGTTTAGAGGGGTACAGCCTTAATGAAAAACTGTTTTTT
J: TRBJ2-7; D: NA; V: TRBV27; size: medium-sized; CDR3: CASSLGSATTYEQYF; DNA: TGTGCCAGCAGTTTGGGATCGGCAACTACCTACGAGCAGTACTTC
J: TRBJ1-2; D: NA; V: TRBV19; size: many; CDR3: CASSIQWGAGTDNYGYTF; DNA: TGTGCCAGTAGTATCCAGTGGGGGGCCGGGACGGATAACTATGGCTACACCTTC
J: TRBJ2-7; D: TRBD2; V: TRBV12-3/TRBV12-4; size: medium-sized; CDR3: CASTPGTSGGEQYF; DNA: TGTGCCAGCACGCCCGGGACTAGCGGGGGAGAGCAGTACTTC
J: TRBJ2-3; D: NA; V: TRBV20-1; size: many; CDR3: CSTKTLRGDTDTQYF; DNA: TGCAGTACCAAAACGCTACGGGGCGACACAGATACGCAGTATTTT
J: TRBJ1-6; D: NA; V: TRBV6-1; size: medium-sized; CDR3: CASRIENSPLHF; DNA: TGTGCCAGCAGGATAGAAAATTCACCCCTCCACTTT
J: TRBJ1-2; D: TRBD1; V: TRBV20-1; size: NA; CDR3: CSASTGGGYGYTF; DNA: TGCAGTGCTAGTACAGGGGGCGGCTATGGCTACACCTTC
J: TRBJ2-3; D: NA; V: TRBV6-4; size: medium-sized; CDR3: CASSDGDTDTQYF; DNA: TGTGCCAGCAGTGACGGCGACACAGATACGCAGTATTTT
J: TRBJ2-4; D: NA; V: TRBV5-4; size: few; CDR3: CASSDNLVVSGQYF; DNA: TGTGCCAGCAGCGATAATCTCGTGGTCTCGGGTCAGTACTTC
J: TRBJ2-7; D: NA; V: TRBV27; size: few; CDR3: CASIHKSPYDQYF; DNA: TGTGCCAGCATTCATAAGTCCCCCTACGATCAGTACTTC
J: TRBJ1-4; D: NA; V: TRBV11-2; size: NA; CDR3: CANSKQVKVREKLFF; DNA: TGTGCCAACAGCAAACAGGTTAAGGTTCGCGAAAAACTGTTTTTT
J: TRBJ1-1; D: NA; V: TRBV4-1; size: many; CDR3: CASSEPGEVNTEAFF; DNA: TGCGCCAGCAGCGAACCCGGGGAGGTGAACACTGAAGCTTTCTTT
J: TRBJ2-6; D: TRBD1; V: TRBV6-1; size: NA; CDR3: CAISGTGGAWANVLTF; DNA: TGTGCCATCAGTGGGACAGGGGGCGCTTGGGCCAACGTCCTGACTTTC
J: TRBJ1-1; D: TRBD1; V: TRBV27; size: NA; CDR3: CASSLRTGFTESFF; DNA: TGTGCCAGCAGTCTCCGGACAGGCTTCACTGAATCTTTCTTT
J: TRBJ2-7; D: TRBD1; V: TRBV10-3; size: NA; CDR3: CAISDPTGTGAYEQYF; DNA: TGTGCCATCAGTGACCCCACAGGGACAGGGGCCTACGAGCAGTACTTC
J: TRBJ1-2; D: NA; V: TRBV5-1; size: NA; CDR3: CASSLDGGGTGYTF; DNA: TGCGCCAGCAGCTTGGATGGAGGGGGGACTGGCTACACCTTC
J: TRBJ2-2; D: NA; V: TRBV28; size: few; CDR3: CASTLLGAGELFF; DNA: TGTGCCAGCACCCTTTTGGGGGCCGGGGAGCTGTTTTTT
J: TRBJ1-2; D: NA; V: TRBV10-3; size: NA; CDR3: CAIRPRTANYGDTF; DNA: TGTGCCATCAGACCCCGGACAGCTAACTATGGCGACACCTTC
J: TRBJ2-2; D: TRBD1; V: TRBV6-1; size: NA; CDR3: CASIRETGGVHTWELFF; DNA: TGTGCCAGTATCCGGGAAACAGGGGGCGTCCACACCTGGGAGCTTTTTTTT
J: TRBJ2-2; D: TRBD2; V: TRBV27; size: few; CDR3: CASSLSRLAGANTGELFF; DNA: TGTGCCAGCAGTTTATCGAGACTAGCGGGAGCCAACACCGGGGAGCTGTTTTTT
J: TRBJ2-3; D: NA; V: TRBV2; size: NA; CDR3: CASSEIAQGHVTQYF; DNA: TGTGCCAGCAGTGAAATAGCACAGGGTCATGTTACGCAGTATTTT
J: TRBJ2-1; D: TRBD2; V: TRBV27; size: NA; CDR3: CATDAGTSGRDEQFF; DNA: TGTGCCACCGACGCCGGGACTAGCGGGAGGGATGAGCAGTTCTTC
J: TRBJ1-2; D: NA; V: TRBV27; size: many; CDR3: CASSSQTGTDYGYTF; DNA: TGTGCCAGCAGTTCCCAAACCGGGACGGACTATGGCTACACCTTC
J: TRBJ1-1; D: NA; V: TRBV2; size: many; CDR3: CASRVQMNTEAFF; DNA: TGTGCCAGCAGGGTCCAGATGAACACTGAAGCTTTCTTT
J: TRBJ2-1; D: NA; V: TRBV5-6; size: NA; CDR3: CASSSTGTQQFF; DNA: TGTGCCAGCAGCTCCACCGGGACACAGCAGTTCTTC
J: TRBJ1-4; D: NA; V: TRBV3-1; size: many; CDR3: CASSLDVRGLTNEKLFF; DNA: TGTGCCAGCAGCCTAGATGTACGGGGGTTGACTAATGAAAAACTGTTTTTT
J: TRBJ1-2; D: NA; V: TRBV5-1; size: few; CDR3: CASILVDTFNYGYTF; DNA: TGCGCCAGCATCTTGGTGGACACTTTTAACTATGGCTACACGTTC
J: TRBJ2-3; D: TRBD2; V: TRBV14; size: NA; CDR3: CASSLKSTSGSPRDTHYF; DNA: TGTGCCAGCAGCCTCAAGTCGACTAGCGGGTCCCCCAGGGATACGCACTATTTT
J: TRBJ1-2; D: TRBD1; V: TRBV10-3; size: few; CDR3: CAISSDRGYGYTF; DNA: TGTGCCATCAGTTCGGACAGGGGGTATGGCTACACCTTC
J: TRBJ2-1; D: TRBD2; V: TRBV20-1; size: many; CDR3: CSARTGLAGVNEQFF; DNA: TGCAGTGCTAGAACAGGACTAGCGGGAGTCAATGAGCAGTTCTTC
J: TRBJ1-2; D: NA; V: TRBV6-1; size: few; CDR3: CANSALIAVGHGYTF; DNA: TGTGCCAACAGCGCCTTAATAGCGGTGGGGCATGGCTACACCTTC
J: TRBJ1-6; D: TRBD1; V: TRBV4-1; size: NA; CDR3: CASSHPGGENSPLHF; DNA: TGCGCCAGCAGCCACCCAGGGGGGGAAAATTCACCCCTCCACTTT
J: TRBJ1-3; D: TRBD1; V: TRBV20-1; size: NA; CDR3: CSAGDSSGNTIYF; DNA: TGCAGTGCAGGGGACAGCTCTGGAAACACCATATATTTT
J: TRBJ2-7; D: TRBD1; V: TRBV12-3/TRBV12-4; size: NA; CDR3: CASSFGQTGKFFEMYF; DNA: TGTGCCAGCAGTTTCGGGCAGACAGGGAAATTCTTCGAGATGTACTTC
J: TRBJ2-7; D: TRBD2; V: TRBV15; size: many; CDR3: CATAAGGGNEQYF; DNA: TGTGCCACCGCGGCGGGGGGAGGTAACGAGCAGTACTTC
J: TRBJ2-7; D: NA; V: TRBV14; size: many; CDR3: CASSQVPHEQYF; DNA: TGTGCCAGCAGCCAAGTTCCCCACGAGCAGTACTTC
J: TRBJ2-7; D: TRBD2; V: TRBV9; size: once; CDR3: CASIPRSLAGSYEQYF; DNA: TGTGCCAGCATCCCGAGATCTTTAGCGGGCTCCTACGAGCAGTACTTC
J: TRBJ2-7; D: TRBD2; V: TRBV27; size: few; CDR3: CASSFLLAGGIYEQYF; DNA: TGTGCCAGCAGTTTCCTCCTCGCGGGGGGAATTTACGAGCAGTACTTC
J: TRBJ1-3; D: TRBD1; V: TRBV6-2/TRBV6-3; size: NA; CDR3: CASERGTGLDTIYF; DNA: TGTGCCAGCGAGCGCGGGACAGGGTTGGACACCATATATTTT
J: TRBJ2-2; D: NA; V: TRBV28; size: few; CDR3: CASSWSAGRLGLFF; DNA: TGTGCCAGCAGTTGGTCGGCTGGTCGACTGGGGCTGTTTTTT
J: TRBJ2-2; D: NA; V: TRBV5-1; size: once; CDR3: CASSLSGANTGELFF; DNA: TGCGCCAGCAGCTTGAGTGGTGCGAACACCGGGGAGCTGTTTTTT
J: TRBJ1-5; D: NA; V: TRBV6-2/TRBV6-3; size: NA; CDR3: CASSSGTGPHQPQHF; DNA: TGTGCCAGCAGCTCCGGGACGGGGCCCCATCAGCCCCAGCATTTT
J: TRBJ2-7; D: NA; V: TRBV11-3; size: NA; CDR3: CASSFGDSPSYEQYF; DNA: TGTGCCAGCAGCTTTGGAGATAGCCCATCCTACGAGCAGTACTTC
J: TRBJ2-2; D: TRBD1; V: TRBV15; size: few; CDR3: CATSIGQENTGELFF; DNA: TGTGCCACCAGCATAGGACAGGAGAACACCGGGGAGCTGTTTTTT
J: TRBJ1-5; D: TRBD1; V: TRBV20-1; size: once; CDR3: CSAGQGYDQPQHF; DNA: TGCAGTGCCGGACAGGGGTACGATCAGCCCCAGCATTTT
J: TRBJ1-2; D: NA; V: TRBV6-1; size: medium-sized; CDR3: CASSEAGGVNYGYTF; DNA: TGTGCCAGCAGTGAAGCGGGGGGAGTTAACTATGGCTACACCTTC
J: TRBJ2-7; D: NA; V: TRBV9; size: NA; CDR3: CASILAAGVAYEQYF; DNA: TGTGCCAGCATCTTAGCCGCAGGGGTGGCCTACGAGCAGTACTTC
J: TRBJ1-1; D: TRBD1; V: TRBV9; size: many; CDR3: CASSVVGDRGYMNTEAFF; DNA: TGTGCCAGCAGCGTAGTTGGGGACAGGGGATATATGAACACTGAAGCTTTCTTT
J: TRBJ2-2; D: TRBD2; V: TRBV30; size: many; CDR3: CAWTGTGTTTGELFF; DNA: TGTGCCTGGACCGGAACCGGGACTACGACCGGGGAGCTGTTTTTT
J: TRBJ1-1; D: TRBD1; V: TRBV6-1; size: few; CDR3: CASSRNRDRGVTEAFF; DNA: TGTGCCAGCAGTAGGAACCGGGACAGAGGGGTGACTGAAGCTTTCTTT
J: TRBJ2-6; D: NA; V: TRBV6-1; size: few; CDR3: CASCFLVVSGANVLTF; DNA: TGTGCCAGCTGTTTCCTCGTAGTCTCTGGGGCCAACGTCCTGACTTTC
J: TRBJ1-1; D: TRBD1; V: TRBV28; size: medium-sized; CDR3: CASSFDDRGPMNTEAFF; DNA: TGTGCCAGCAGTTTCGATGACAGGGGGCCCATGAACACTGAAGCTTTCTTT
J: TRBJ1-5; D: NA; V: TRBV10-2; size: many; CDR3: CASRRDINSNQPQHF; DNA: TGCGCCAGCAGGCGGGACATCAATAGCAATCAGCCCCAGCATTTT
J: TRBJ2-2; D: NA; V: TRBV9; size: NA; CDR3: CASSVGGGAATGELIF; DNA: NA